Below, 14 T cell receptor beta chains from the same sample are listed, as sequenced in a study of T cells in Graves' hyperthyroidism and ophthalmopathy. TCR beta CDR3 regions were amplified from RNA transcripts. The HTBI primer set served for first-round RT-PCR of the TCR CDR3. TCRdb processed the multiplex PCR reads anew with MiXCR; each CDR3 protein has one entry. The table shows 200,000 to 250,000 distinct CDR3 sequences, with approximately 25% occurring only once. The source material was blood. Every receptor here comes from a woman aged 40-49 years with Graves' ophthalmopathy.

This clonotype was recorded many times. CDR3 in amino acids: CASSPNTLAGELFF. CDR3 nucleotides: TGCGCCAGCAGCCCCAACACCTTGGCCGGGGAGCTGTTTTTT. The V gene is TRBV5-1, the J gene TRBJ2-2; D call uncertain. Germline CDR1 reads SGHRS; CDR2 reads YFSETQ. The V end lost 4 bases, the J end lost 6 bases, and 13 bases lay between the germline ends. The CDR3 contains 14 residues.

This clonotype has at least ten counts. The rearrangement links TRBV20-1 to TRBJ1-2; 8 bases are shared with TRBD1. CDR3 length: 14 residues. Germline V gives CDR1 DFQATT, CDR2 SNEGSKA (reference sequence). Losses at the gene ends were 6 bases for V and 4 bases for J; bases not matched to a gene: 10. DNA of the CDR3: TGCAGTGCCCTTTGGACAGGGAACCTCTATGGCTACACCTTC. Translation gives CSALWTGNLYGYTF.

Ten or more counts support this clonotype. The chain carries TRBV12-3 or TRBV12-4 and TRBJ2-6; D is ambiguous. Trimming pared 3 bases from V and 1 base from J, leaving 7 bases between. The CDR3 contains 15 residues. The CDR3 DNA sequence: TGTGCCAGCAGTTTTATAGGATCTGGGGCCAACGTCCTGACTTTC. Its translation is CASSFIGSGANVLTF.

Comments on this clonotype: A much bigger clone sits one base away, suggesting this may be a read error. CDR3 nucleotides: TGTGACAGCAGGGGCGGGGGGGCTAGGAACACTGAAGCTTTCTTT. Its translation: CDSRGGGARNTEAFF. J is TRBJ1-1 and V is TRBV2; tentative D call: TRBD1 (6 bases). Germline loops: CDR1 SNHLY, CDR2 FYNNEI. This CDR3 has 15 residues.

This clonotype was recorded once. J is TRBJ2-7 and V is TRBV27; 8 nucleotides line up with TRBD1. Germline CDR1 reads MNHEY; CDR2 reads SMNVEV (reference sequence). The V gene end was trimmed by 2 bases and the J gene end by 4 bases; junction bases not matched to a gene: 7. This CDR3 comprises 15 residues. This CDR3 is CASSLTGQGGYEQYF. In DNA, the CDR3 is TGTGCCAGCAGTTTAACCGGACAGGGTGGATACGAGCAGTACTTC.

V and J are TRBV4-1 and TRBJ2-5, with 9 bases identical to TRBD2. Germline V gene sequence: CDR1 MGHRA, CDR2 YSYEKL. Losses at the gene ends were 1 base for V and 2 bases for J; bases not matched to a gene: 8. This CDR3 region has 17 residues. The CDR3 is CASSQGRGLAGQETQYF. CDR3 nucleotides: TGCGCCAGCAGCCAAGGGAGGGGGCTAGCGGGACAAGAGACCCAGTACTTC.

In this sample, this clonotype turned up many times. The chain carries TRBV20-1 and TRBJ2-7; TRBD2 aligns across 13 bases. In germline, CDR1 is DFQATT, CDR2 SNEGSKA (reference sequence). Germline trimming cut 5 bases from V and 5 bases from J; bases unmatched to any gene: 3. The CDR3 extends over 13 amino acids. CDR3 nucleotides: TGCAGTGCTTGGACTAGCGGGAGAAACGAGCAGTACTTC. Its translation: CSAWTSGRNEQYF.

This clonotype was recorded many times. This chain uses TRBV6-1 with TRBJ2-7, with D maybe TRBD1 (5 bases). The length of the CDR3 is 13 residues. V was shortened by 6 bases and J by 3 bases, with 12 bases between the two germline ends. Germline-derived CDR1 and CDR2 are MNHNS and SASEGT. CDR3 loop: CASRPDSGYEQYF. The CDR3 DNA sequence: TGTGCCAGCAGACCCGACAGTGGCTACGAGCAGTACTTC.

This clonotype has a handful of counts. The chain combines TRBV14 with TRBJ2-7; possibly TRBD1 or TRBD2 for D (5 bases each). The CDR3 is 16 amino acids. Germline CDR1 reads SGHDN; CDR2 reads FVKESK. The V and J ends lost 4 bases and 3 bases respectively, with 19 bases between them. The CDR3 DNA is TGTGCCAGCAGCCCCCGCGGTGGGGGTTCCCGCTACGAGCAGTACTTC. Its protein product is CASSPRGGGSRYEQYF.

This clonotype showed up many times. This chain uses TRBV6-5 with TRBJ2-7; possible D gene TRBD1, 6 bases. The CDR3 runs to 13 residues. Germline lookup yields CDR1 MNHEY and CDR2 SVGAGI. Deletions cut 6 bases from V and 6 bases from J, with 15 bases between. CDR3 amino acids: CASSNRAMGEQYF. The CDR3, as DNA: TGTGCCAGCAGCAACAGGGCTATGGGCGAGCAGTACTTC.

V usage is TRBV6-1 and J usage is TRBJ1-1, with TRBD1 identical over 8 bases. With V trimmed by 2 bases and J by 2 bases, 4 bases remained unmatched. The CDR3 spans 15 residues. In germline, CDR1 is MNHNS, CDR2 SASEGT. The CDR3 DNA sequence: TGTGCCAGCAGTGAATGGACAGGGCCTAACACTGAAGCTTTCTTT. Translating gives CASSEWTGPNTEAFF.

This clonotype occurred many times. The rearrangement links TRBV6-5 to TRBJ2-7; a possible D gene is TRBD1 (6 bases). Germline values: CDR1 MNHEY, CDR2 SVGAGI. Trimming took off 2 bases at V and 7 bases at J, with 12 bases between the two ends. CDR3 length: 13 amino acids. The CDR3 is CASSYVGAEEQYF. CDR3 coding DNA: TGTGCCAGCAGTTACGTGGGGGCTGAGGAGCAGTACTTC.

The chain uses TRBV6-1 and TRBJ2-5; no reliable D call. CDR3 size: 13 residues. Trimming took 6 bases from V and 3 from J, leaving 11 bases between them. The germline V gene has CDR1 MNHNS and CDR2 SASEGT. The CDR3 region is CASSRDSEETQYF. CDR3 bases: TGTGCCAGCAGCCGCGACTCTGAAGAGACCCAGTACTTC.

Many counts were recorded for this clonotype. The chain carries TRBV5-5 and TRBJ1-2; no clear D. Between the trimmed V and J ends, which lost 2 bases and 8 bases, there was a span of 16 bases. The CDR3 is made up of 14 amino acids. The germline CDR1 and CDR2 sequences are SGHKS and YYEKEE (reference sequence). In nucleotides, the CDR3 is TGTGCCAGCAGCTTTGACGGAGGGCTTGGCGGCTACACCTTC. Encoded protein: CASSFDGGLGGYTF.